Listed here are 13 T cell receptor beta chains from one sample, sequenced in a study of blood T cells in healthy people across ages. Primed by a sample-barcoded 5' primer and a J-beta primer mix, a second PCR proceeded for about 6 to 11 cycles. One entry per CDR3 protein results from TCRdb running MiXCR on the 5' RACE reads. Counted here are 1.5 million to 2 million distinct CDR3 sequences, about 28% occurring once; the ten biggest clones make up approximately 7.7%. The sample consisted of blood. The receptors shown here come from a woman younger than 45 in good health.

This chain connects TRBV20-1 to TRBJ2-1; 11 bases map to TRBD2. With the DNA end fitting TRBJ2-7 better, the J assignment may be wrong. CDR1 DFQATT and CDR2 SNEGSKA come from the germline V gene (reference sequence). The CDR3 length is 15 residues. This CDR3 is CSAAPGTSGGYEQYF. CDR3 DNA sequence: TGCAGTGCCGCACCGGGGACTAGCGGAGGATACGAGCAGTACTTC.

The chain links TRBV20-1 to TRBJ1-1; 7 positions match TRBD1. The length of the CDR3 is 15 residues. Germline V gives CDR1 DFQATT, CDR2 SNEGSKA (reference sequence). The CDR3 loop is CSLARTGQANTEAFF. The CDR3 nucleotides read TGCAGCCTGGCGCGCACAGGACAGGCGAACACTGAAGCTTTCTTT.

This clonotype was observed many times. This chain joins TRBV5-1 and TRBJ2-1; no reliable D call. The CDR3 spans 13 residues. Deletions cut 4 bases from V and 6 bases from J, with 11 bases between. Germline V gene lookup returns CDR1 SGHRS and CDR2 YFSETQ. CDR3 nucleotide sequence: TGCGCCAGCAGCCGAATAACCGGCAATGAGCAGTTCTTC. Translated, it gives CASSRITGNEQFF.

The chain is built from TRBV18 and TRBJ2-3; TRBD2 might be the D (6 bases). V was shortened by 2 bases and J by 8 bases, with 8 bases between the two germline ends. The CDR3 runs 12 residues. The germline gives CDR1 KGHSH, CDR2 LQKENI. CDR3 sequence (DNA): TGTGCCAGCTCACCAAACGGGGGTACGCAGTATTTT. It translates to CASSPNGGTQYF.

Only a few counts were recorded for this clonotype. V usage is TRBV2 and J usage is TRBJ1-2, with a possible D match to TRBD1 (5 bases). This CDR3 comprises 14 residues. Trimming cost V 1 base and J 3 bases, with 9 bases left between them. The V gene's germline CDR1 is SNHLY and CDR2 FYNNEI. The CDR3 sequence is CASSEGSGHYGYTF. In nucleotides, the CDR3 is TGTGCCAGCAGTGAAGGCTCGGGGCACTATGGCTACACCTTC.

J is TRBJ1-2 and V is TRBV30; D gene unclear. V was trimmed by 4 bases and J by 5 bases, leaving 11 bases between them. The CDR3 runs 12 residues. Germline values: CDR1 GTSNPN, CDR2 SVGIG (reference sequence). CDR3 in DNA: TGTGCCTGGAATGCCGGAACTTATGGCTACACCTTC. Its translation: CAWNAGTYGYTF.

The V and J genes are TRBV30 and TRBJ1-2, with D unresolved. The CDR3 length is 12 residues. V lost 0 bases, J lost 5 bases, and 7 bases lay in between. Germline assignment: CDR1 GTSNPN and CDR2 SVGIG (reference sequence). In DNA, the CDR3 is TGTGCCTGGAGTGTGCAGTTTTATGGCTACACCTTC. It encodes CAWSVQFYGYTF.

In its sample, this clonotype was seen a few times. The V gene is TRBV7-8, the J gene TRBJ2-7; TRBD2 agrees at 7 bases. The CDR3 is 15 amino acids. From germline, CDR1 is SGHVS and CDR2 FQNEAQ. V gave up 5 bases and J gave up 0 bases; unmatched junction bases: 7. DNA of the CDR3: TGTGCCAGCAGCCCCCTAGCGGTTAGCTCCTACGAGCAGTACTTC. Translation gives CASSPLAVSSYEQYF.

The J gene is TRBJ1-4, the V gene TRBV20-1; D is unresolved. Trimming removed 0 bases at V and 8 bases at J, with 16 bases between. The CDR3 has 15 amino acids. Germline loops: CDR1 DFQATT, CDR2 SNEGSKA (reference sequence). CDR3 coding DNA: TGCAGTGCTAGAGAAGGCGGGAAGGGCCTCGAAAAACTGTTTTTT. It specifies CSAREGGKGLEKLFF.

This clonotype was observed at least ten times. V usage is TRBV7-9 and J usage is TRBJ2-7; either TRBD1 or TRBD2 may supply D (8 bases each). Trimming removed 5 bases from V and 5 bases from J, with 22 bases in between. Germline loops: CDR1 SEHNR, CDR2 FQNEAQ (reference sequence). The CDR3 runs 16 residues. The CDR3 DNA follows: TGTGCCAGCAGCCCCATAGCGGGACAGGAGTGGGACGAGCAGTACTTC. Translated: CASSPIAGQEWDEQYF.

The V gene is TRBV20-1, the J gene TRBJ1-2, with TRBD1 matching 7 bases. From germline, CDR1 is DFQATT and CDR2 SNEGSKA (reference sequence). V shed 3 bases and J 2 bases; nucleotides not matched to a gene: 9. This CDR3 spans 15 amino acids. CDR3 residues: CSASPGTVENYGYTF. As DNA, the CDR3 is TGCAGTGCTAGTCCAGGGACAGTAGAAAACTATGGCTACACCTTC.

This clonotype was counted between two and nine times. The rearrangement joins TRBV7-9 to TRBJ2-1; D gene unclear. CDR3 length: 15 residues. CDR1 SEHNR and CDR2 FQNEAQ come from the germline V gene (reference sequence). V was trimmed by 3 bases and J by 0 bases, leaving 9 bases between them. CDR3 loop: CASSFQTPSYNEQFF. The CDR3 bases are TGTGCCAGCAGCTTTCAAACTCCCTCCTACAATGAGCAGTTCTTC.

Points on this clonotype: A read error may produce the germline difference seen at one junction end. The rearrangement uses TRBV11-2 and TRBJ2-5; D remains ambiguous. This CDR3 is 16 amino acids long. CDR1 SGHAT and CDR2 FQNNGV come from the germline V gene. The CDR3 sequence is CANSLGPVPKQETQYF. The CDR3 DNA reads as TGTGCCAACAGCTTAGGCCCAGTACCGAAACAAGAGACCCAGTACTTC.